These 12 T cell receptor beta chains came from one sample sequenced in a study of CD8+CD57+ T cells in acquired aplastic anemia. Patients who underwent sequencing had shown CD8+CD57+ cell expansion by flow cytometry. Profiling that covered TCR beta VDJ and CDR3 relied on genomic DNA as its template. TCRdb re-analysed the reads in MiXCR, keeping a single row per CDR3 protein. The sample lists some 140,000 distinct CDR3 sequences, roughly 49% occurring once. Material: sorted CD4+, CD8+, or CD8+CD57+ T cells (not recorded which) from PBMCs. These receptors were collected from a human donor with aplastic anemia.

Concerning this clonotype: One junction end disagrees with the germline gene, perhaps due to a read error. This sequence joins TRBV5-1 and TRBJ1-1, with D tentatively TRBD1 (5 bases). The CDR3 runs 13 residues. Germline V lookup: CDR1 SGHRS, CDR2 YFSETQ. The DNA of the CDR3 is TGCGCCAGCAGCTTGGAGACGGGGACTGAAGCTCTCTTT. Protein product: CASSLETGTEALF.

This clonotype was detected many times. The chain recombines TRBV4-1 with TRBJ1-1; perhaps TRBD1 as D (6 bases). The CDR3 has 14 amino acids. Germline assignment: CDR1 MGHRA and CDR2 YSYEKL. Trimming took off 3 bases at V and 5 bases at J, with 13 bases between the two ends. CDR3 nucleotide sequence: TGCGCCAGCAGCCACCCCCGCGGACAGACTGAAGCTTTCTTT. Its protein product is CASSHPRGQTEAFF.

This clonotype was detected many times. The V call is TRBV14, the J call TRBJ1-3; D is uncertain. Trimming removed 1 base from V and 0 bases from J, with 16 bases in between. This CDR3 has 18 residues. From germline, CDR1 is SGHDN and CDR2 FVKESK. The DNA for the CDR3 is TGTGCCAGCAGCCAAGTAGTTCTCAGCCCGAGCTCTGGAAACACCATATATTTT. Translating gives CASSQVVLSPSSGNTIYF. The full variable domain, rest sourced from reference TRBV14 and TRBJ1-3, is EAGVTQFPSHSVIEKGQTVTLRCDPISGHDNLYWYRRVMGKEIKFLLHFVKESKQDESGMPNNRFLAERTGGTYSTLKVQPAELEDSGVYFCASSQVVLSPSSGNTIYFGEGSWLTVV.

This clonotype was detected only a few times. The chain employs TRBV24-1 and TRBJ2-5; 9 nucleotides align to TRBD1. Trimming cost V 4 bases and J 4 bases; bases outside gene matches: 6. CDR1 is KGHDR, CDR2 SFDVKD, per germline. The CDR3 extends over 15 amino acids. This chain's CDR3 is CATSETDRGIETQYF. The CDR3 DNA reads as TGTGCCACCAGTGAAACGGACAGGGGTATAGAGACCCAGTACTTC.

This clonotype has only a few counts. The CDR3 protein is CASSQGSGEEKLFF. DNA for the CDR3: TGCGCCAGCAGCCAAGGGTCCGGGGAGGAAAAACTGTTTTTT. J is TRBJ1-4 and V is TRBV4-3; D ambiguous. CDR3 length equals 14 residues. CDR1 and CDR2 (germline): LGHNA, YSLEER. Trimming pared 1 base from V and 8 bases from J, leaving 11 bases between.

A word on this clonotype: This may arise from a read error, as a much more abundant clone is one base away. J is TRBJ2-7 and V is TRBV12-3 or TRBV12-4; D is uncertain. V lost 4 bases and J lost 2, with 15 bases in between. The CDR3 is 15 amino acids. CDR3: CASSYLIGITYEQYF. For the CDR3, the DNA is TGTGCCAGCAGTTACTTGATAGGGATTACCTACGAGCAGTACTTC.

This chain connects TRBV2 to TRBJ2-7; D not certain. Germline CDR1 SNHLY, CDR2 FYNNEI. This CDR3 has 14 amino acids. Trimming cost V 2 bases and J 2 bases, with 10 bases left between them. CDR3 region: CASSESWGTYEQYF. DNA for the CDR3: TGTGCCAGCAGTGAATCCTGGGGTACCTACGAGCAGTACTTC.

Regarding this clonotype: A single base separates this from a much larger clone, so it may be a read error. J is TRBJ1-3 and V is TRBV12-3 or TRBV12-4; D possibly corresponds to TRBD1 (5 bases). The CDR3 loop spans 15 amino acids. Trimming took off 1 base at V and 2 bases at J, with 9 bases between the two ends. This chain's CDR3 is CASSLGGSPGNTIYF. The CDR3 nucleotides read TGTGCCAGCAGTTTAGGGGGCAGCCCTGGAAACACCATATATTTT.

This clonotype was recorded at least ten times. V usage is TRBV12-5 and J usage is TRBJ2-2, with 9 bases fitting TRBD1. V shed 6 bases, J shed 6 bases, and the junction held 5 bases outside the gene matches. In germline, CDR1 is LGHNT, CDR2 FRNRAP. The CDR3 covers 14 residues. CDR3 loop: CASGRDRAAGELFF. In DNA, the CDR3 is TGTGCTAGTGGGAGGGACAGGGCGGCCGGGGAGCTGTTTTTT.

The genes are TRBV24-1 and TRBJ2-3; no reliable D call. The CDR3 spans 12 residues. Germline V gene data show CDR1 as KGHDR and CDR2 as SFDVKD. The V gene lost 5 bases and the J gene lost 3 bases, with 5 bases spanning the gap. The CDR3, as DNA: TGTGCCACCAGTGGTACTACAGATACGCAGTATTTT. The encoded protein is CATSGTTDTQYF.

This clonotype has more than one count but fewer than ten. CDR3 bases: TGTGCCATCAGTGATGACGTAGGCTATGGCTACACCTTC. Amino acids: CAISDDVGYGYTF. The rearrangement links TRBV10-3 to TRBJ1-2; D unclear. There are 13 residues in the CDR3. Germline assignment: CDR1 ENHRY and CDR2 SYGVKD. Deletions cut 3 bases from V and 4 bases from J, with 9 bases between.

The V and J genes are TRBV12-3 or TRBV12-4 and TRBJ2-3, with D perhaps matching TRBD1 or TRBD2 (5 bases each). The CDR3 totals 15 residues. V shed 6 bases and J shed 3 bases, with 16 bases lying between them. The CDR3 region is CASSRGVASTDTQYF. Written as DNA, the CDR3 is TGTGCCAGCAGCCGAGGGGTAGCGAGTACAGATACGCAGTATTTT.